What follows are 18 T cell receptor beta chains derived from one specimen sequenced in a study of human T cells and chemical hapten exposure. TCRdb re-derived calls from the RACE reads in MiXCR, one entry per CDR3 protein. The data show under 40,000 distinct CDR3 sequences, 5% to 8% seen once. Time point meaning: patch test 1, 2 weeks after DPC sensitization. Sample treatment: therapeutic diphenylcyclopropenone sensitization with weekly scalp DPC. Unfractionated whole blood was the source of the extracted total RNA. The input for sequencing was whole blood, taken in connection with sensitization to the hapten diphenylcyclopropenone (DPC). The receptors stem from a woman aged 25 to 39 with alopecia areata. Some clones in this sample may be carry-over from other donors' samples.

This clonotype was observed at least ten times. The chain is built from TRBV6-5 and TRBJ1-2; 10 bases are shared with TRBD1. The length of the CDR3 is 16 residues. CDR1 and CDR2 from the germline V gene are MNHEY and SVGAGI. Trimming removed 0 bases from V and 8 bases from J; junction bases left unmatched: 9. For the CDR3, the DNA is TGTGCCAGCAGTTACTCTCCCGGACAGGGGGGAGAAGGCTACACCTTC. Encoded protein: CASSYSPGQGGEGYTF.

The CDR3 bases are TGTGCCAGCAGTGAGAAGGAGGGACTAGGGGAGACCCAGTACTTC. Its translation: CASSEKEGLGETQYF. The V gene is TRBV2, the J gene TRBJ2-5; 8 bases are a match to TRBD2. Losses at the gene ends were 3 bases for V and 5 bases for J; bases not matched to a gene: 8. Germline V gene lookup returns CDR1 SNHLY and CDR2 FYNNEI. This CDR3 contains 15 residues.

The chain links TRBV6-1 to TRBJ1-6; 9 bases match TRBD1. CDR1 is MNHNS, CDR2 SASEGT, per germline. The CDR3 has 16 amino acids. Germline trimming cut 6 bases from V and 0 bases from J; bases unmatched to any gene: 3. CDR3 DNA: TGTGCCAGCAGGGACAGGGGTGACTCCTATAATTCACCCCTCCACTTT. This codes for CASRDRGDSYNSPLHF.

This clonotype was seen more than once but under ten times. V is TRBV27 and J is TRBJ1-6; D is possibly TRBD1 (6 bases). The CDR3 is 15 residues long. CDR1 and CDR2 from the germline V gene are MNHEY and SMNVEV (reference sequence). V was clipped by 2 bases and J by 4 bases, with 9 bases between them. CDR3 nucleotide sequence: TGTGCCAGCAGTTTACGAGGACAGTATAATTCACCCCTCCACTTT. It codes for CASSLRGQYNSPLHF.

This clonotype was seen at least ten times. The chain joins TRBV2 to TRBJ2-1; 12 bases agree with TRBD2. The length of the CDR3 is 15 residues. Per the germline V gene, CDR1 is SNHLY and CDR2 is FYNNEI. The V gene end was trimmed by 7 bases and the J gene end by 7 bases; junction bases not matched to a gene: 8. CDR3 loop: CASTTLAGGGNEQFF. CDR3 nucleotide sequence: TGTGCCAGCACCACACTAGCGGGGGGTGGGAATGAGCAGTTCTTC.

This clonotype occurred a few times. CDR3 in amino acids: CASSDRTGVVNTEAFF. CDR3 nucleotide sequence: TGTGCCAGCAGTGACCGGACAGGGGTAGTGAACACTGAAGCTTTCTTT. The rearrangement uses TRBV2 and TRBJ1-1; 9 nucleotides match TRBD1. The CDR3 has 16 residues. The V segment lost 3 bases and the J segment 0 bases; nucleotides outside the gene matches: 5. Germline V CDR1 and CDR2: SNHLY, FYNNEI.

The rearrangement uses TRBV21-1 and TRBJ2-5; TRBD1 reflects the table's D call only, with no check against the DNA. TRBV21-1 is noted as a pseudogene. This CDR3 is built from 14 residues. This chain's CDR3 is CASSIGGEQETQYF. CDR3 in DNA: TGTGCCAGCAGCATTGGGGGAGAACAAGAGACCCAGTACTTC.

The chain joins TRBV18 to TRBJ1-1, with no clear D. CDR1 KGHSH and CDR2 LQKENI come from the germline V gene. The V end was cut by 4 bases, the J end by 3 bases, with 9 bases between. This CDR3 is 13 amino acids long. The CDR3 region is CASSQLDDTEAFF. For the CDR3, the DNA is TGTGCCAGCTCACAGCTAGATGACACTGAAGCTTTCTTT.

The chain has TRBV12-3 or TRBV12-4 and TRBJ2-4; D gene unclear. V was pared by 5 bases and J by 0 bases, with 8 bases between. This CDR3 region has 14 residues. CDR3: CASSINGAKNIQYF. The CDR3 nucleotides are TGTGCCAGCAGTATCAACGGAGCCAAAAACATTCAGTACTTC.

The chain joins TRBV12-3 or TRBV12-4 to TRBJ1-2; 7 bases align to TRBD1. With 6 bases clipped from V and 7 bases from J, the junction kept 11 bases outside the gene matches. The CDR3 covers 14 residues. This CDR3 reads CASSLEDRRGGYTF. In nucleotides, the CDR3 is TGTGCCAGCAGCCTGGAGGACAGGCGGGGTGGCTACACCTTC.

The chain has TRBV7-6 and TRBJ1-5, with D tentatively TRBD1 (6 bases). The germline CDR1 and CDR2 sequences are SGHVS and FNYEAQ. Trimming cost V 6 bases and J 9 bases, with 18 bases left between them. There are 14 residues in the CDR3. The CDR3 spells CASSQDRYNGPQHF. The CDR3 nucleotides read TGTGCCAGCAGTCAAGACAGGTACAATGGGCCCCAGCATTTT.

In this sample, this clonotype turned up many times. The chain is built from TRBV7-2 and TRBJ2-3, with 12 bases lining up with TRBD2. There are 18 residues in the CDR3. CDR1 SGHTA and CDR2 FQGNSA come from the germline V gene. After removal of 0 bases from V and 6 bases from J, the junction contained 10 bases not matched to a gene. This CDR3 is CASSLAAGLAGFKDTQYF. The CDR3 DNA follows: TGTGCCAGCAGCTTAGCCGCGGGACTAGCGGGTTTCAAGGATACGCAGTATTTT.

This clonotype was found many times. This chain connects TRBV30 to TRBJ2-1; 9 nucleotides line up with TRBD2. Germline CDR1 GTSNPN, CDR2 SVGIG (reference sequence). The CDR3 length is 16 residues. V lost 3 bases and J lost 7; bases outside the gene matches: 13. CDR3 sequence reads: CAWRSSGVQGRNEQFF. CDR3 coding DNA: TGTGCCTGGAGATCTAGCGGGGTACAAGGGAGGAATGAGCAGTTCTTC.

This clonotype was observed at least ten times. J is TRBJ2-3 and V is TRBV18; TRBD2 agrees at 9 bases. This CDR3 contains 16 residues. Germline V lookup: CDR1 KGHSH, CDR2 LQKENI. With V trimmed by 3 bases and J by 5 bases, 9 bases remained unmatched. The CDR3 loop reads CASSPYGGGAGDTQYF. In DNA form, the CDR3 reads TGTGCCAGCTCACCCTATGGCGGGGGGGCCGGAGATACGCAGTATTTT. The full variable domain, its missing parts supplied by reference TRBV18 and TRBJ2-3, is NAGVMQNPRHLVRRRGQEARLRCSPMKGHSHVYWYRQLPEEGLKFMVYLQKENIIDESGMPKERFSAEFPKEGPSILRIQQVVRGDSAAYFCASSPYGGGAGDTQYFGPGTRLTVL.

This clonotype was seen repeatedly, ten times or more. The V and J genes are TRBV6-5 and TRBJ1-1; D is ambiguous. Germline V gene data show CDR1 as MNHEY and CDR2 as SVGAGI. Trimming left V 5 bases short and J 4 bases short, with 11 bases between. The CDR3 runs 13 residues. This CDR3 is CASSARGVTEAFF. The CDR3 DNA is TGTGCCAGCAGTGCCCGCGGGGTCACTGAAGCTTTCTTT.

This clonotype was counted ten times or more. The chain recombines TRBV3-1 with TRBJ2-7, with D possibly being TRBD2 (5 bases). This CDR3 contains 14 residues. V lost 1 base, J lost 6 bases, and 13 bases lay in between. The germline V gene encodes CDR1 LGHDT and CDR2 YNNKEL (reference sequence). The CDR3 loop is CASSQALGLGEQYF. The CDR3 nucleotides are TGTGCCAGCAGCCAAGCACTAGGTCTCGGCGAGCAGTACTTC.

This clonotype showed up just a few times. The chain links TRBV5-4 to TRBJ2-7, with 7 bases lining up with TRBD1. This CDR3 has 15 amino acids. The germline V gene has CDR1 SGHNT and CDR2 YYREEE (reference sequence). With 4 bases clipped from V and 0 bases from J, the junction kept 7 bases outside the gene matches. The CDR3 here is CASSPDRFSSYEQYF. In DNA form, the CDR3 reads TGTGCCAGCAGCCCGGACAGGTTCAGCTCCTACGAGCAGTACTTC.

The J gene is TRBJ1-2, the V gene TRBV4-2; possible D gene TRBD1, 5 bases. Germline values: CDR1 LGHNA, CDR2 YNFKEQ. This CDR3 is built from 15 residues. Trimming took 0 bases from V and 6 from J, leaving 14 bases between them. The CDR3 loop is CASSQDPGTSDGYTF. CDR3 bases: TGTGCCAGCAGCCAAGATCCGGGGACCTCTGATGGCTACACCTTC.